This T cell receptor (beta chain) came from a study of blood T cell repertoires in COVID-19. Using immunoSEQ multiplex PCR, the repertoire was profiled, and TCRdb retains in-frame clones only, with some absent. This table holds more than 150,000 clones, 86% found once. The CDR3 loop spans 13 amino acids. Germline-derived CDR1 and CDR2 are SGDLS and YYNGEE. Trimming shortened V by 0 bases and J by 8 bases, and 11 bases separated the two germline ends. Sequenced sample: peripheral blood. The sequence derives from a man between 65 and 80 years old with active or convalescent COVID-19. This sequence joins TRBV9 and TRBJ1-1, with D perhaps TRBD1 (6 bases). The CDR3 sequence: CASSVGVQGEAFF. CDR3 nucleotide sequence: TGTGCCAGCAGCGTAGGAGTACAGGGCGAAGCTTTCTTT.